This entry lists 8 T cell receptor beta chains sequenced from one sample in a study of T cells in Graves' hyperthyroidism and ophthalmopathy. The source material, RNA transcripts, was used to amplify TCR beta CDR3 regions. During a first-round RT-PCR of the TCR CDR3, the HTBI primer set was used. A single record per CDR3 protein comes from TCRdb applying MiXCR to the multiplex PCR reads. The sample lists about 24,000 distinct CDR3 sequences, 45% to 55% occurring once. Sequences were obtained from blood. These receptors originate from a woman aged 40 to 50 with Graves' hyperthyroidism that later progressed to Graves' ophthalmopathy.

The sample holds many counts of this clonotype. The genes are TRBV12-3 or TRBV12-4 and TRBJ2-7; D possibly corresponds to TRBD1 (6 bases). Trimming shortened V by 4 bases and J by 3 bases, and 13 bases separated the two germline ends. The CDR3 runs to 14 residues. As DNA, the CDR3 is TGTGCCAGCAGTTCCTCCCAGGGGCACTACGAGCAGTACTTC. The encoded protein is CASSSSQGHYEQYF.

In this sample, this clonotype turned up once. This chain joins TRBV12-3 or TRBV12-4 and TRBJ1-2; D ambiguous. The CDR3 spans 13 residues. The V gene lost 3 bases and the J gene lost 3 bases, with 8 bases spanning the gap. CDR3 sequence: CASSFQLDYGYTF. CDR3 bases: TGTGCCAGCAGTTTTCAGTTGGACTATGGCTACACCTTC.

The chain employs TRBV15 and TRBJ2-7; 7 nucleotides align to TRBD1. The junction had 9 bases not matched to a gene; V was cut back by 3 bases and J by 1 base. The V gene's germline CDR1 is LNHNV and CDR2 YYDKDF (reference sequence). This CDR3 region has 16 residues. CDR3 nucleotide sequence: TGTGCCACCAGCAGCCCGAGGACAGGTGCGTCCTACGAGCAGTACTTC. Translated, it gives CATSSPRTGASYEQYF.

This clonotype appeared a single time. The chain joins TRBV7-9 to TRBJ2-7, with a weak D call TRBD1 (6 bases). CDR1 and CDR2 (germline): SEHNR, FQNEAQ (reference sequence). V was shortened by 5 bases and J by 4 bases, with 24 bases between the two germline ends. The CDR3 is 17 amino acids. The CDR3 region is CASSQPSGTLVEYEQYF. CDR3 sequence (DNA): TGTGCCAGCAGCCAACCTTCCGGGACACTCGTCGAGTACGAGCAGTACTTC.

The chain carries TRBV2 and TRBJ2-3, with 10 bases identical to TRBD2. V lost 6 bases, J lost 0 bases, and 6 bases stayed unmatched. The length of the CDR3 is 16 residues. The germline V gene has CDR1 SNHLY and CDR2 FYNNEI. For the CDR3, the DNA is TGTGCCAGCAGGGGGGGACTAGCGTATAGCACAGATACGCAGTATTTT. Translation gives CASRGGLAYSTDTQYF.

V is TRBV7-3 and J is TRBJ2-7, with TRBD2 matching 8 bases. V was pared by 2 bases and J by 5 bases, with 8 bases of the junction left unmatched. The CDR3 extends over 15 amino acids. Germline assignment: CDR1 SGHTA and CDR2 FQGTGA. This CDR3 is CASSLFAGGPDEQYF. The CDR3 coding sequence is TGTGCCAGCAGCTTATTCGCGGGAGGCCCTGACGAGCAGTACTTC.

The chain carries TRBV29-1 and TRBJ2-7, with 8 bases that match TRBD2. J was trimmed by 1 base and V by 7 bases; bases with no gene match: 6. CDR1 and CDR2 (germline): SQVTM, ANQGSEA. This CDR3 contains 13 residues. DNA of the CDR3: TGCAGCGCGATAGCGGGACCGTCCTACGAGCAGTACTTC. Translated: CSAIAGPSYEQYF.

This clonotype was recorded a few times. One end of the junction fails to match germline, which may point to a read error. CDR3: CASKALGRDGKPFF. For the CDR3, the DNA is TGTGCCAGTAAGGCCCTAGGCCGTGATGGAAAACCGTTTTTT. The chain has TRBV19 and TRBJ1-4; D remains ambiguous. Germline V gene lookup returns CDR1 LNHDA and CDR2 SQIVND (reference sequence). This CDR3 spans 14 amino acids.